This TCR beta chain was retrieved from a study of cytomegalovirus exposure and HLA in healthy donors. Background on the study: For the approximately 360 genotyped donors, 65% to 90% fell within the Caucasian-associated ancestry cluster.

The CDR3 sequence is 12 residues long. CDR1 is MNHNY, CDR2 SVGAGI, per germline (reference sequence). Study-wide findings and caveats: Later, an analysis showed that TCR beta chains associated with HLA were more clonally expanded than others that were equally common.

The PCR used 60 Vbeta and 13 Jbeta primers. Sequenced by immunoSEQ multiplex PCR; TCRdb stores in-frame clones only, minus some. The sample consists of around 97,000 clones, more than 75% of them appearing once. Remarks on this clone: Antigen specificity is unknown.

This chain links TRBV6-6 with TRBJ1-1; D is undetermined. This TCR came from a woman under 30 in good health and CMV-seropositive. Sequences were obtained from PBMCs. CDR3 residues: CPTRPGGTEAFF. The CDR3 DNA reads as TGTCCGACCCGCCCAGGAGGGACTGAAGCTTTCTTT.